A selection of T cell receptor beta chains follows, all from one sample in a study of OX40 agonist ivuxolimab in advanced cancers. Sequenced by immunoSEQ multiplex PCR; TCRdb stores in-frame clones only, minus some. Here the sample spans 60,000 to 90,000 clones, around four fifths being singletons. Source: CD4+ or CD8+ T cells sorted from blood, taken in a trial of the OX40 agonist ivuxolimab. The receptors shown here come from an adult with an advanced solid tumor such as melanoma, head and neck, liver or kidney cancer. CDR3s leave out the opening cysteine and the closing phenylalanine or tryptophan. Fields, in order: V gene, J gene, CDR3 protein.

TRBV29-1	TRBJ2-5	SVAIAVGETQY
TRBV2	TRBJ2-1	ASRPRPWLTDNEQF
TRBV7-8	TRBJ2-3	ASRPGGRTDTQY
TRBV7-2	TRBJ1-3	ASSLASRVSGNTIY
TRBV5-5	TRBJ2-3	ASSLYGGRTDTQY
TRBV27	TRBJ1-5	ASSLEAEQPQH
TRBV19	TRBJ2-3	ASSTDRALTDTQY
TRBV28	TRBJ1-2	ASSAMPAGYT
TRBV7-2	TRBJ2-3	ASSVGRAGADTQY
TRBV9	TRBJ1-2	ASSRRTENYGYT
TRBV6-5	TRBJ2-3	ASSSRLASTQY
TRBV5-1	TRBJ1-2	ASRPSQAGTNYGYT
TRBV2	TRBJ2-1	ASSERGTSLNEQF
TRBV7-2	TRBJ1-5	ASSPVFDQPQH
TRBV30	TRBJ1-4	AWSGQGGNEKLF
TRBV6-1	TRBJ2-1	ASSGSGSYNEQF
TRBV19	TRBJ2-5	ASTPQWRLQETQY
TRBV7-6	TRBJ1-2	ASSLGRIGGGYT